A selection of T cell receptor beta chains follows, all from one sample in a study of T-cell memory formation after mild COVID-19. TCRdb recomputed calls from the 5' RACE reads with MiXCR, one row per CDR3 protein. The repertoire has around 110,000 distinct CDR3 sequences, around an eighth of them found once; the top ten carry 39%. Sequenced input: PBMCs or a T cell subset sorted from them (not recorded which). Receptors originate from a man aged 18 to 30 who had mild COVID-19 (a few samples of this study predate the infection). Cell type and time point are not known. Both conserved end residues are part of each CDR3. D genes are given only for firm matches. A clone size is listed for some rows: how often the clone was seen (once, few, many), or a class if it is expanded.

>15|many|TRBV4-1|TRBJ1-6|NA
TGCGCCAGCAGCCAAGTCGCAGTAAATAATTCACCCCTCCACTTT
CASSQVAVNNSPLHF
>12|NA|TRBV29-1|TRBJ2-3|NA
TGCAGCACCCCGTTAACGGAGGATACGCAGTATTTT
CSTPLTEDTQYF
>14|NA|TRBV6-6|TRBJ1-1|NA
TGTGCCAGCACGTCGGGTGTGTCGCAGGCTGAAGCTTTCTTT
CASTSGVSQAEAFF
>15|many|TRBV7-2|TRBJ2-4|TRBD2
TGTGCCAGCAGCCCCGGGACTATGGGCAAAAACATTCAGTACTTC
CASSPGTMGKNIQYF
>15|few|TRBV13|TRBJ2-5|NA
TGTGCCACCGGTATAGGGGGGGACTATCAAGAGACCCAGTACTTC
CATGIGGDYQETQYF
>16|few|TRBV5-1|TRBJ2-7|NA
TGCGCCAGCAGTAGTGTAGTGGGACGTAGCTCCTACGAGCAGTACTTC
CASSSVVGRSSYEQYF
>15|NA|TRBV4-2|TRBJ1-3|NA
TGTGCCAGCAGCCAAGGGAACACTGCTGGAAACACCATATATTTT
CASSQGNTAGNTIYF
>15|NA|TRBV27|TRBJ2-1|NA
TGTGCCAGCAGCCTAGGTAGGGGGGGCTTCTATGAGCAGTTCTTC
CASSLGRGGFYEQFF
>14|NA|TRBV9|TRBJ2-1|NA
TGTGCCAGCAGCGTAGGTAGAGGGTGGGATGAGCAGTTCTTC
CASSVGRGWDEQFF
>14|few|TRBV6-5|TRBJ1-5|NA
TGTGCCAGCAGCCTCGGACTGAGCAATCAGCCCCAGCATTTT
CASSLGLSNQPQHF
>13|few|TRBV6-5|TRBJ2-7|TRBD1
TGTGCCAGCAGACCGGGACAGGCGTACGAGCAGTACTTC
CASRPGQAYEQYF
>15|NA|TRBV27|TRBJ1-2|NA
TGTGCCAGCGCCGCGTGTACTTTCGTATCTTTTGGCTACACCTTC
CASAACTFVSFGYTF
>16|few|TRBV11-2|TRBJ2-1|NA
TGTGCCAGCAGCTCTTACTACGGGGGCGTTTACAATGAGCAGTTCTTC
CASSSYYGGVYNEQFF
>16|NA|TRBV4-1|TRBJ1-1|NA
TGCGCCAGCAGCCAAGGCACAGTAAGCGTCTACACTGAAGCTTTCTTT
CASSQGTVSVYTEAFF
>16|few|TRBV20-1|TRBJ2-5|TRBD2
TGCAGTGCTAGACCGGGACTAGCGGGGGGTTCAGAGACCCAGTACTTC
CSARPGLAGGSETQYF
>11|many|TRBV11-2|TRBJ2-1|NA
TGTGCCAGCAGCCCAAGTAGTGAGCAGTTCTTC
CASSPSSEQFF
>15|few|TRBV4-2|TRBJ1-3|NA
TGTGCCAGCAGCCAAGACACAACCTCTGGAAACACCATATATTTT
CASSQDTTSGNTIYF
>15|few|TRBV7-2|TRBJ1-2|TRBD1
TGTGCCAGCAGCTCCCCGGTAGGGGGCAACTATGGCTACACCTTC
CASSSPVGGNYGYTF
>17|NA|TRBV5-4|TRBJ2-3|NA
TGTGCCAGCAGCTTGGCGGGGGGCCTCCTTAGCACAGATACGCAGTATTTT
CASSLAGGLLSTDTQYF
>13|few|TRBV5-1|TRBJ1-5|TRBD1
TGCGCCAGCCGTCGACAGGGGGATCAGCCCCAGCATTTT
CASRRQGDQPQHF
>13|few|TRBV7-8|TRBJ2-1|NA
TGTGCCAGCAGCTTAGTGCGGGCGAATGAGCAGTTCTTC
CASSLVRANEQFF
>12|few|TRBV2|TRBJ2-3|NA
TGTGCCAGCAGTGGAAACACAGATACGCAGTATTTT
CASSGNTDTQYF
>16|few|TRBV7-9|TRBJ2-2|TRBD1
TGTGCCAGCAGCCCACGGACAGGGACGAACACCGGGGAGCTGTTTTTT
CASSPRTGTNTGELFF
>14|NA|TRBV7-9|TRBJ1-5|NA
TGTGCCAGCGCGAGGGGGGGGAGCAATCAGCCCCAGCATTTT
CASARGGSNQPQHF
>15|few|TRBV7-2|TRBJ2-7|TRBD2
TGTGCCAGCAGCGGATGGGGGGGACCCTCCTACGAGCAGTACTTC
CASSGWGGPSYEQYF
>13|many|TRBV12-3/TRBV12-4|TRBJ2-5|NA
TGTGCCAGCAGCCCGACTAGGATGGAGACCCAGTACTTC
CASSPTRMETQYF
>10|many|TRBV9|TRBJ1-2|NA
TGTGCCAGCAGCGGGCCAACCTACACCTTC
CASSGPTYTF
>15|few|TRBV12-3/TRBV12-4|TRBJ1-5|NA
TGTGCCAGCAGTTTAGCGCTTGCGGGTAATCAGCCCCAGCATTTT
CASSLALAGNQPQHF
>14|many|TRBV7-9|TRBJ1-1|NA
TGTGCCAGCAGCTCGAAACAGGAATTCACTGAAGCTTTCTTT
CASSSKQEFTEAFF
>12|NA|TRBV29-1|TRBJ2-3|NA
TGCAGCGTTGTGGTCCCTCTTCAGGCGCAGTATTTT
CSVVVPLQAQYF
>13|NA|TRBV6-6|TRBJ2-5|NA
TGTGCCAGCAGTTACAGGGGCCGTGAGACCCAGTACTTC
CASSYRGRETQYF
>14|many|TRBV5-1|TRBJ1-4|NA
TGCGCCAGCAGTCAGCGACAGTTCGGGGAAAAACTGTTTTTT
CASSQRQFGEKLFF
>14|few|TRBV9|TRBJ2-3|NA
TGTGCCAGCAGCGACTTGGGGATGAGGGATACGCAGTATTTT
CASSDLGMRDTQYF
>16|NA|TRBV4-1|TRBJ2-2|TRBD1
TGCGCCAGCAGCCAAGTAGGGACAGGGGGCACCGGGGAGCTGTTTTTT
CASSQVGTGGTGELFF
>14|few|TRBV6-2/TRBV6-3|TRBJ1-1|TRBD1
TGTGCCAGCAGTAGGGACAGGGTACACACTGAAGCTTTCTTT
CASSRDRVHTEAFF
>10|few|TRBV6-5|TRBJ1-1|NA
TGTGCCAGTGGCAGCCGAGAAGCTTTCTTT
CASGSREAFF
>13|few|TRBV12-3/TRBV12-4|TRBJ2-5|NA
TGTGCCAGCAGTTTTAGCAGCCAAGAGACCCAGTACTTC
CASSFSSQETQYF
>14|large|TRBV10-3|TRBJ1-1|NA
TGTGCCATCAGTGAGTCACGGAGGTTCACTGAAGCTTTCTTT
CAISESRRFTEAFF
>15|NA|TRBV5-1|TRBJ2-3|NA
TGCGCCAGCAGCTTGTCGTTAACAGGCACAGATACGCAGTATTTT
CASSLSLTGTDTQYF